These 4 T cell receptor beta chains share one sample of origin, sequenced in a study of blood T cell repertoires in COVID-19. Method: immunoSEQ multiplex PCR; TCRdb's copy keeps in-frame clones and lacks some. Of some 40,000 clones listed, roughly 80% are singletons. The sequenced sample was peripheral blood. The receptors were gathered from a man aged 55 to 70 in a cohort sampled during active COVID-19.

The chain employs TRBV15 and TRBJ1-1; 7 bases match TRBD1. J was trimmed by 8 bases and V by 5 bases; bases with no gene match: 8. The CDR3 runs 13 residues. Germline V gene lookup returns CDR1 LNHNV and CDR2 YYDKDF (reference sequence). CDR3 coding DNA: TGTGCCACCAGCCGCTCGCGGGGACAGGAAGCTTTCTTT. Its translation: CATSRSRGQEAFF.

This clone was detected only once. V usage is TRBV5-5 and J usage is TRBJ2-1; 8 nucleotides agree with TRBD1. Germline CDR1 reads SGHKS; CDR2 reads YYEKEE (reference sequence). CDR3 length: 15 amino acids. V was pared by 0 bases and J by 9 bases, with 8 bases of the junction left unmatched. CDR3 amino acids: CASSLDLRGRFEQFF. The CDR3 DNA reads as TGTGCCAGCAGCTTGGATCTCAGGGGGCGGTTTGAGCAGTTCTTC. Variable domain in full (rest from reference TRBV5-5 and TRBJ2-1): DAGVTQSPTHLIKTRGQQVTLRCSPISGHKSVSWYQQVLGQGPQFIFQYYEKEERGRGNFPDRFSARQFPNYSSELNVNALLLGDSALYLCASSLDLRGRFEQFFGPGTRLTVL.

The chain carries TRBV27 and TRBJ2-7; D perhaps matches TRBD1 (6 bases). From germline, CDR1 is MNHEY and CDR2 SMNVEV (reference sequence). V lost 6 bases to trimming and J lost 3 bases, with 9 bases between them. CDR3 length: 12 amino acids. The CDR3 region is CASRDSFYEQYF. In DNA, the CDR3 is TGTGCCAGCAGGGACAGTTTCTACGAGCAGTACTTC.

V and J are TRBV24-1 and TRBJ2-2; 8 bases map to TRBD2. The junction had 12 bases not matched to a gene; V was cut back by 10 bases and J by 0 bases. CDR3 length: 17 residues. From germline, CDR1 is KGHDR and CDR2 SFDVKD. Written as DNA, the CDR3 is TGTGCCACTTCCGTTTGGCGGGGGGAAACGAACACCGGGGAGCTGTTTTTT. Translated, it gives CATSVWRGETNTGELFF.